Listed below are T cell receptor beta chains from one sample, sequenced in a study of T cells in Graves' hyperthyroidism and ophthalmopathy. TCRdb re-derived calls from the multiplex PCR reads in MiXCR, one entry per CDR3 protein. The table lists about 350,000 distinct CDR3 sequences, roughly 13% of them singletons. The sample comprised blood. All receptors come from a woman between 40 and 50 years old with Graves' ophthalmopathy. CDR3s include the opening cysteine and the closing phenylalanine or tryptophan. The D gene is left open where the match is weak. Expanded clones get a size class; other rows say once, few or many, or leave the size out.

d_gene | j_gene | v_gene | abundance | CDR3aa | CDR3nt
TRBD1 | TRBJ1-4 | TRBV12-3/TRBV12-4 | - | CASVLQGADEKLFF | TGTGCCAGCGTCTTACAGGGGGCGGATGAAAAACTGTTTTTT
- | TRBJ1-2 | TRBV5-1 | few | CASSLLWDLSVNYGYTF | TGCGCCAGCAGCTTACTTTGGGACTTATCAGTCAACTATGGCTACACCTTC
TRBD1 | TRBJ1-2 | TRBV15 | many | CATSLETGVNGYTF | TGTGCCACCAGCCTGGAAACAGGGGTGAATGGCTACACCTTC
- | TRBJ1-2 | TRBV2 | - | CASSVPGAYGYTF | TGTGCCAGCAGTGTGCCAGGGGCCTATGGCTACACCTTC
TRBD2 | TRBJ2-7 | TRBV2 | many | CATTLGPGGGDEQYF | TGTGCCACAACATTGGGGCCGGGAGGAGGGGACGAGCAGTACTTC
TRBD1 | TRBJ1-1 | TRBV6-1 | - | CASNPTGGATEAFF | TGTGCCAGTAACCCGACAGGGGGAGCCACTGAAGCTTTCTTT
- | TRBJ2-5 | TRBV30 | - | CAWTGATQETQYF | TGTGCCTGGACAGGGGCGACCCAAGAGACCCAGTACTTC
- | TRBJ2-3 | TRBV3-1 | many | CASSQDWGADTQYF | TGTGCCAGCAGCCAAGATTGGGGGGCAGATACGCAGTATTTT
TRBD1 | TRBJ2-7 | TRBV20-1 | many | CSARSLQGAESYEQYF | TGCAGTGCTAGGTCCCTACAGGGGGCGGAGTCCTACGAGCAGTACTTC
- | TRBJ2-1 | TRBV18 | once | CASSPPGGPMGEQFF | TGTGCCAGCTCACCACCGGGAGGACCAATGGGTGAGCAGTTCTTC
TRBD1 | TRBJ2-1 | TRBV5-4 | few | CASSEDRGTYNEQFF | TGTGCCAGCAGCGAGGACAGGGGAACCTACAATGAGCAGTTCTTC
- | TRBJ2-5 | TRBV7-2 | many | CASSPERGGGLWETQYF | TGTGCCAGCAGCCCGGAGAGGGGGGGGGGCCTGTGGGAGACCCAGTACTTC
- | TRBJ1-5 | TRBV24-1 | many | CATSRPGEGQPQHF | TGTGCCACCAGCCGGCCAGGGGAAGGCCAGCCCCAGCATTTT
- | TRBJ2-1 | TRBV6-5 | - | CASSYAGMAYNEQFF | TGTGCCAGCAGTTACGCGGGGATGGCCTACAATGAGCAGTTCTTC
- | TRBJ2-1 | TRBV7-8 | many | CASSLGFYNEQFF | TGTGCCAGCAGCTTAGGCTTTTACAATGAGCAGTTCTTC
- | TRBJ2-1 | TRBV19 | many | CASSSNPGLANEQFF | TGTGCCAGTAGTTCCAACCCGGGACTTGCCAATGAGCAGTTCTTC
- | TRBJ1-2 | TRBV20-1 | few | CSARDLTEVGRYGYTF | TGCAGTGCTAGAGATCTTACGGAGGTCGGTCGCTATGGCTACACCTTC
- | TRBJ2-1 | TRBV2 | many | CASSRNEQFF | TGTGCCAGCAGCCGTAATGAGCAGTTCTTC
- | TRBJ2-3 | TRBV5-6 | - | CASSLDGASRNTQYF | TGTGCCAGCAGCTTGGACGGGGCCTCACGGAATACGCAGTATTTT
- | TRBJ2-7 | TRBV19 | few | CASSRRTAGALHEQYF | TGTGCCAGTAGTCGGAGAACCGCAGGGGCCCTACACGAGCAGTACTTC
- | TRBJ2-3 | TRBV9 | few | CASSAQAYTDTQYF | TGTGCCAGCAGCGCCCAAGCTTACACAGATACGCAGTATTTT
- | TRBJ1-2 | TRBV24-1 | few | CATSDWAGSYGYTF | TGTGCCACCAGTGACTGGGCAGGGAGCTATGGCTACACCTTC